The 8 T cell receptor beta chains given below trace back to one sample, sequenced in a study of blood T cell repertoires in COVID-19. Some clones are missing from TCRdb's copy, which holds only in-frame ones; the method was immunoSEQ multiplex PCR. The sample lists about 47,000 clones; roughly 90% were seen once. The specimen sequenced was peripheral blood. These receptors were obtained from a man aged 50-59 years with active COVID-19.

The V call is TRBV9, the J call TRBJ2-3; D is perhaps TRBD2 (6 bases). Germline CDR1 is SGDLS and CDR2 is YYNGEE. The CDR3 is made up of 18 amino acids. Trimming cost V 2 bases and J 0 bases, with 19 bases left between them. The CDR3 region has the DNA TGTGCCAGCAGCGTGGATCTCCCAGGGCGGGGTAGCACAGATACGCAGTATTTT. Protein product: CASSVDLPGRGSTDTQYF. The whole variable domain, remainder taken from reference TRBV9 and TRBJ2-3, is DSGVTQTPKHLITATGQRVTLRCSPRSGDLSVYWYQQSLDQGLQFLIQYYNGEERAKGNILERFSAQQFPDLHSELNLSSLELGDSALYFCASSVDLPGRGSTDTQYFGPGTRLTVL.

This clone was counted once. The genes are TRBV14 and TRBJ1-2, with D tentatively TRBD1 (5 bases). V dropped 0 bases and J dropped 3 bases, with 8 bases sitting between them. The V gene's germline CDR1 is SGHDN and CDR2 FVKESK. The length of the CDR3 is 14 residues. The CDR3 here is CASSQDDRYYGYTF. DNA for the CDR3: TGTGCCAGCAGCCAAGACGACAGATACTATGGCTACACCTTC.

The rearrangement joins TRBV19 to TRBJ2-7; 10 bases agree with TRBD2. The CDR3 runs to 17 residues. J gave up 2 bases and V 7 bases, and 14 bases lay outside the gene matches. The germline V gene encodes CDR1 LNHDA and CDR2 SQIVND (reference sequence). The CDR3 region is CASTPVASGSFAYEQYV. The CDR3 nucleotides read TGTGCCAGTACCCCGGTGGCTAGCGGGAGTTTCGCCTACGAGCAGTACGTC.

This chain links TRBV10-3 with TRBJ1-5; no definite D call. Germline CDR1 and CDR2: ENHRY and SYGVKD. The CDR3 contains 13 residues. V gave up 4 bases and J gave up 2 bases, with 6 bases separating them. The CDR3 loop reads CAISGGGNQPQHF. CDR3 in DNA: TGTGCCATCAGTGGGGGAGGCAATCAGCCCCAGCATTTT.

The rearrangement uses TRBV9 and TRBJ2-1, with unresolved D. Trimming took off 0 bases at V and 8 bases at J, with 6 bases between the two ends. The germline V gene has CDR1 SGDLS and CDR2 YYNGEE. The CDR3 covers 12 residues. This CDR3 reads CASSVGGYEQFF. The CDR3 nucleotides read TGTGCCAGCAGCGTAGGCGGCTATGAGCAGTTCTTC.

The chain recombines TRBV6-2 or TRBV6-3 with TRBJ1-6, with a tentative D call TRBD1 (6 bases). Germline V gene lookup returns CDR1 MNHEY and CDR2 SVGEGT. The V end was cut by 1 base, the J end by 9 bases, with 13 bases between. This CDR3 spans 15 amino acids. The CDR3 sequence is CASSYYAGARSPLHF. In DNA form, the CDR3 reads TGTGCCAGCAGTTACTACGCGGGGGCGCGTTCACCCCTCCACTTT.

Only a few counts were recorded for this clone. Its ends do not fully match the called genes, so a read error is possible. The chain uses TRBV5-6 and TRBJ2-1; maybe TRBD1 (5 bases). The CDR3 length is 15 residues. In germline, CDR1 is SGHDT, CDR2 YYEEEE. DNA of the CDR3: TGTGCCAGCAGCCTATGGACATCCCACTACTATGAGCAGTTCTTC. This sequence encodes CASSLWTSHYYEQFF.

Worth noting for this clone: This CDR3 is also generated by other DNA sequences in the sample. V and J are TRBV6-5 and TRBJ1-6; no definite D call. CDR3 length: 16 residues. V was trimmed by 2 bases and J by 0 bases, leaving 8 bases between them. CDR1 is MNHEY, CDR2 SVGAGI, per germline. The CDR3 DNA reads as TGTGCCAGCAGTTACCTGGGGAGCTCCTATAATTCACCCCTCCACTTT. It specifies CASSYLGSSYNSPLHF.